The clone carrying this T cell receptor beta chain has more than one count but fewer than ten. Its antigen is as yet unknown. Other DNA sequences in the sample encode the same CDR3. The sample is drawn from a study of beta chain features in type 1 diabetes. Regarding the study as a whole: There was a moderate but significant shortening of TCRB CDR3s in all four CD4+ subsets of Type 1 diabetes patients.

Stem cell-like memory, regulatory, central memory and naive CD4+ cells were sorted via CD45RO/CCR7/CD25/CD127/CD95/CD27. Sequenced material consisted of expressed TCRB transcripts (all of the isolated RNA was reverse transcribed). Data came from immunoSEQ multiplex PCR; TCRdb stores just in-frame clones and leaves some out. The data show 640,000 or so clones, about an eighth seen once. Trimming left V 0 bases short and J 4 bases short, with 7 bases between. Germline V gene data show CDR1 as SEHNR and CDR2 as FQNEAQ (reference sequence). The CDR3 runs to 13 residues. The TCR sequence derives from a young man with type 1 diabetes. The chain recombines TRBV7-9 with TRBJ2-7, with D maybe TRBD2 (5 bases). The sample was naive CD4+ T cells from blood. Written as DNA, the CDR3 is TGTGCCAGCAGCTTAGCTGGGGAGTACGAGCAGTACTTC. Its translation: CASSLAGEYEQYF. Together with reference TRBV7-9 and TRBJ2-7, the CDR3 gives the full variable domain: DTGVSQNPRHKITKRGQNVTFRCDPISEHNRLYWYRQTLGQGPEFLTYFQNEAQLEKSRLLSDRFSAERPKGSFSTLEIQRTEQGDSAMYLCASSLAGEYEQYFGPGTRLTVT.